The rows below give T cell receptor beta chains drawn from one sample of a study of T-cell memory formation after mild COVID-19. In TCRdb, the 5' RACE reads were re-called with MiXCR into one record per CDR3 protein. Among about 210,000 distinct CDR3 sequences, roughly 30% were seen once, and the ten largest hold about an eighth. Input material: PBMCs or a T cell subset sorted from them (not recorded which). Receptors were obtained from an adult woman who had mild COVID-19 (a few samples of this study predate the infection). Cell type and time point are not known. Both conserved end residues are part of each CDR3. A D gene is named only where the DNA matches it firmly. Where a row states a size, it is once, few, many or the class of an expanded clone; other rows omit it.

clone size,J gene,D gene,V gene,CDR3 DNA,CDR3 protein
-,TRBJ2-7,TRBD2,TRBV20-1,TGCAGTGCTAGAGGGGGGCCTAGCGGGGCCTTTTACGAGCAGTACTTC,CSARGGPSGAFYEQYF
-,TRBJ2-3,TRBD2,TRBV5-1,TGCGCCAGCAGACCCGGGACTAGCGTGGATACGCAGTATTTT,CASRPGTSVDTQYF
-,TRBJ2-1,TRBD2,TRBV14,TGTGCCAGCAGCCACCAAAAAGCGGGGGGGCCTAGTGAGCAGTTCTTC,CASSHQKAGGPSEQFF
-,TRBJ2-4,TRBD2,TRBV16,TGTGCCAGCTCCCCGACTAGCGGGGGCCCCGTGGAAAACATTCAGTACTTC,CASSPTSGGPVENIQYF
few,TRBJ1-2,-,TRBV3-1,TGTGCCAGCAGCCAAGTCCCCTCACAAGAATTCTATGGCTACACCTTC,CASSQVPSQEFYGYTF
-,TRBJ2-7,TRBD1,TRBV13,TGTGCCAGCAGCCCGCGGACAGGACCCTACGAGCAGTACTTC,CASSPRTGPYEQYF
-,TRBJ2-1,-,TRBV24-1,TGTGCCACCAGTGATGGGGGAACAGGATACAATGAGCAGTTCTTC,CATSDGGTGYNEQFF
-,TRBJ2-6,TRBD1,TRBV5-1,TGCGCCAGCAGCTTACAGGGGACTGGGGCCAACGTCCTGACTTTC,CASSLQGTGANVLTF
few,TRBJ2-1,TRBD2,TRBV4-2,TGTGCCAGCAGCTCCAGGACTAGCGGTACGGGCAATGAGCAGTTCTTC,CASSSRTSGTGNEQFF
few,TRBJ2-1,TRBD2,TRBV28,TGTGCCAGCACCGTTGGGGCTCGCGGGAGGGCCCACAATGAGCAGTTCTTC,CASTVGARGRAHNEQFF
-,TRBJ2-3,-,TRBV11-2,TGTGCCAGCAGCCGGACAACAAGCACAGATACGCAGTATTTT,CASSRTTSTDTQYF
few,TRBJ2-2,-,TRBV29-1,TGCAGCGTTGTGTGGGGCACCGGGGAGCTGTTTTTT,CSVVWGTGELFF
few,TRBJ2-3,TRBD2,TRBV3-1,TGTGCCAGCAGCCAACAGAGACTAGCGAGCACAGATACGCAGTATTTT,CASSQQRLASTDTQYF
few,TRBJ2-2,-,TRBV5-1,TGCGCCAGCAGCTCGCAGCTAATCTCGAACACCGGGGAGCTGTTTTTT,CASSSQLISNTGELFF
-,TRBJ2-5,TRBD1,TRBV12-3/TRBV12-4,TGTGCCAGCAGGTCAACAGGGGCTGAGACCCAAGAGACCCAGTACTTC,CASRSTGAETQETQYF
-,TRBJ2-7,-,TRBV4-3,TGCGCCAGCAGCCAATGGAGGGCCTACGAGCAGTACTTC,CASSQWRAYEQYF
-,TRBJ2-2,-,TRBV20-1,TGCAGTGCTAGTGATGGGCCCGGGGAGCTGTTTTTT,CSASDGPGELFF
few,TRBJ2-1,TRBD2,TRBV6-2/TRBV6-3,TGTGCCAGCAGTACACTAGCGGGAGGGCCTCGTGAGCAGTTCTTC,CASSTLAGGPREQFF
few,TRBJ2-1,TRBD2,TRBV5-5,TGTGCCAGCAGCTTCTCTAGCGGGGGGCACAATGAGCAGTTCTTC,CASSFSSGGHNEQFF
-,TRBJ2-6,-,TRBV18,TGTGCCAGCTCACCCCTCCAGGGCGTACCCTTCTCTGGGGCCAACGTCCTGACTTTC,CASSPLQGVPFSGANVLTF
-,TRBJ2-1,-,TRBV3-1,TGTGCCAGCAGCCAAGATAGGCTAGCTTACAATGAGCAGTTCTTC,CASSQDRLAYNEQFF
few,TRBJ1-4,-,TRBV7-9,TGTGCCAGCAGCCCGGGCGGGGGCTCTGAAAAACTGTTTTTT,CASSPGGGSEKLFF
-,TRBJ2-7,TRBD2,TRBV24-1,TGTGCCACCAGCCCAAGTCCTAGCGGAGAGCAGTACTTC,CATSPSPSGEQYF
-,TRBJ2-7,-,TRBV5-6,TGTGCCAGCAGCTTGTCCTACGGCTACTACGAGCAGTACTTC,CASSLSYGYYEQYF
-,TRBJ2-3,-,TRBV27,TGTGCCAGCAGGCCCGGGACCTTCGGGGGAGATACGCAGTATTTT,CASRPGTFGGDTQYF
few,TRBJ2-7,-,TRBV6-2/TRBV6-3,TGTGCCAGCGCCGTTCCCACGGACGAAGCCGAGCAGTACTTC,CASAVPTDEAEQYF
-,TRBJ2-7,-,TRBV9,TGTGCCAGCAGCGCCTCAGGGGCCTCGGTGGCCTACGAGCAGTACTTC,CASSASGASVAYEQYF
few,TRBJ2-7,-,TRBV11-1,TGTGCCAGCAGCGCCTCCGGGACGCTTGCCTACGAGCAGTACTTC,CASSASGTLAYEQYF
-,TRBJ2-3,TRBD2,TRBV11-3,TGTGCCAGCAGCCCGTACGGGAGGCGAGATACGCAGTATTTT,CASSPYGRRDTQYF
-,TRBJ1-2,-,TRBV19,TGTGCCAGTAGGATGGACAGTGTTAACTATGGCTACACCTTC,CASRMDSVNYGYTF
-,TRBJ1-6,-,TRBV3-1,TGTGCCAGCAGCCCCAGCTCCTATAATTCACCCCTCCACTTT,CASSPSSYNSPLHF
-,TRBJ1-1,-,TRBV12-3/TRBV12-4,TGTGCCAGCAGGGGTTTTAGGGGCACTGAAGCTTTCTTT,CASRGFRGTEAFF
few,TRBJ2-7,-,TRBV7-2,TGTGCCAGCAGCTCCCAGAGGGCCTACGAGCAGTACTTC,CASSSQRAYEQYF
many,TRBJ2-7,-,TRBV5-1,TGCGCCAGCAGCTTGGCCGGATCGAGGGAGCAGTACTTC,CASSLAGSREQYF
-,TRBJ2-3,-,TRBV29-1,TGCAGCGTTGTGGGGCTTAGCGCAGATACGCAGTATTTT,CSVVGLSADTQYF
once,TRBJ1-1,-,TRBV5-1,TGCGCCAGCAGCTTGTCCCCCGGTGGATCTGGACTGAACACTGAAGCTTTCTTT,CASSLSPGGSGLNTEAFF
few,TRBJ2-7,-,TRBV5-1,TGCGCCAGCAGCTTGGGATCGGTTGAGTACGAGCAGTACTTC,CASSLGSVEYEQYF
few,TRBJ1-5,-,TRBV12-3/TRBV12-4,TGTGCCAGCAGGGCGGGCAGCCTTGATCAGCCCCAGCATTTT,CASRAGSLDQPQHF
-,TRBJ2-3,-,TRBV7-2,TGTGCCAGCAGCTTTGGGGCCGATGATACGCAGTATTTT,CASSFGADDTQYF
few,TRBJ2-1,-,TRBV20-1,TGCAGTGCTAGAGATTTTACAGGGAGCTCCTACAATGAGCAGTTCTTC,CSARDFTGSSYNEQFF
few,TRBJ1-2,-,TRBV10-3,TGTGCCATCAGTGAGTCGGGCCGGACCTATGGCTACACCTTC,CAISESGRTYGYTF
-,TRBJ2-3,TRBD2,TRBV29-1,TGCAGCGTTCGAACTAGCGGGGCTTCAACAGATACGCAGTATTTT,CSVRTSGASTDTQYF
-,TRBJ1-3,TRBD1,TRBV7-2,TGTGCCAGCAGCCAAGGACAGGTCGTCTCTGGAAACACCATATATTTT,CASSQGQVVSGNTIYF
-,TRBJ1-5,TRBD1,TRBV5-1,TGCGCCAGCAGCTTGGATGCGACAGGGCCTTATAGCAATCAGCCCCAGCATTTT,CASSLDATGPYSNQPQHF
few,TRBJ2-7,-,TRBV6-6,TGTGCCAGCAGATCCGACAGCTACGAGCAGTACTTC,CASRSDSYEQYF
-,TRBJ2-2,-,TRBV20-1,TGCAGTGCTCCGGGGGATAGAGCGAACACCGGGGAGCTGTTTTTT,CSAPGDRANTGELFF